This TCR beta chain was sequenced in a study of PD-L1 blockade in urothelial cancer. Data came from immunoSEQ multiplex PCR; TCRdb stores just in-frame clones and leaves some out. The table lists 35,000 to 55,000 clones, roughly 77% of them singletons. The germline gives CDR1 KGHSH, CDR2 LQKENI. The CDR3 runs 18 residues. With V trimmed by 4 bases and J by 0 bases, 9 bases remained unmatched. The sequenced sample was PBMCs, obtained around atezolizumab (anti-PD-L1) treatment. The receptor was isolated from a man in his 70s with urothelial cancer. The chain carries TRBV18 and TRBJ2-4; 10 positions match TRBD1. The DNA for the CDR3 is TGTGCCAGCTCACAGACCGGCGGGACAGGGGTAGCCAAAAACATTCAGTACTTC. The encoded protein is CASSQTGGTGVAKNIQYF.